Given below is one T cell receptor beta chain in context. The source of the sample is a study of blood T cell repertoires in COVID-19. Study-level information: Researchers got acute and convalescent COVID-19 samples from the United States, Italy and Spain. Nucleic acid was either cDNA or gDNA, and it came from T cells, B-cell-depleted T cells, or PBMCs.

Study processing details: From reference gene primer amplification, estimates of nucleated cell counts were derived. Profiled with immunoSEQ multiplex PCR; TCRdb holds only in-frame clones, not every one. The DNA was the basis for D and trimming; V, J and clone size are from that table. The table records tens of thousands of clones, approximately 91% of them present only once. The clonotype comes from a man aged 55 to 70 with acute or convalescent COVID-19. Specimen: peripheral blood.

CDR3 in DNA: TGTGCCAGCAGCCAAGGTCGGGGCAATCAGCCCCAGCATTTT. This gives the protein CASSQGRGNQPQHF. V gene TRBV3-1 (or the pseudogene TRBV3-2) combines with J gene TRBJ1-5; no reliable D call. This CDR3 is built from 14 residues. The germline CDR1 and CDR2 sequences are LGHDT and YNNKEL (reference sequence). Trimming removed 1 base from V and 2 bases from J, with 6 bases in between.